This TCR beta chain was sequenced during a study of blood T cell repertoires in COVID-19 (dated by TCRdb to 2020 to 2022). In terms of the full investigation: Samples from collaborators originated in the United States, Italy and Spain and spanned both the acute and convalescent phases of COVID-19. The material from the prospective study consisted of cDNA or gDNA derived from T cells, B-cell-depleted T cells, or PBMCs. The dataset comprised deeply sampled blood TCRbeta repertoires from subjects exposed to, actively infected with, or recovered from COVID-19. A freely available public database, intended as a resource for researchers studying the immune response to SARS-CoV-2, is where the repertoires were released. The samples were drawn from the first 160 participants of the ongoing ImmuneRACE study and from over a thousand subjects provided by 6 global collaborators. Sample metadata almost always included a de-identified subject ID, COVID-19 status, age in years and sex. HLA class I and class II types, where available, came from metadata supplied by the sample provider rather than from assay-based typing.

One collaborating source in Seattle enrolled patients while the patients were actively infected and followed the patients over time throughout the course of disease. Whole blood was collected in K2EDTA tubes by collaborating institutions according to the institutions' own protocols. For TCRbeta analysis, collaborator samples were shipped as frozen whole blood, as isolated PBMCs, or as DNA extracted from either sample type. For CDR1 and CDR2, the germline V gene (reference sequence) lists MNHNY and SVGAGI. The CDR3 covers 19 residues, taking in both the cysteine and the phenylalanine. The kept DNA is CDR3 alone, 57 bases in frame from the first base. V loses 6 bases of germline sequence and J loses 0 bases, and the interval between the two ends is 24 bases. Regarding this clone: Its antigen is still unknown. Per-base qualities were not stored, and no clone one base away is much larger.

Overall results and qualifications from the work: The quantity of clinical and demographic metadata differed by source and by participant and was supplied without curation.

TCRbeta CDR3 regions were amplified from genomic DNA using the immunoSEQ Assay, a bias-controlled multiplex PCR. In the source study's methods: Nucleated cell counts per sample were estimated from amplification of reference gene primers within the assay. To quantify the absolute abundance of each unique TCRbeta CDR3 rearrangement, sequence reads were collapsed and filtered. Productive Simpson clonality was computed per sample as the square root of Simpson's diversity index over productive rearrangements. The table was pulled from immuneACCESS by TCRdb, which kept in-frame rearrangements only. Such tables lose some clones; where checked, under half of the loss comes from unresolved V genes, and the rest has no known cause. V and J calls and clone size are copied from that table; D and trimming were computed from the DNA. This sample gives over 150,000 clones in total; roughly 90% of them show up just once. Together, the top ten hold 18% of the sample.

The receptor chain draws on TRBV6-6 and TRBJ1-3, with no reliable assignment of the D segment. The sample taken for sequencing was peripheral blood. The sequence was collected from a middle-aged man with COVID-19, enrolled during active disease. The bases read TGTGCCAGCAGCTACGCGGCCAGCGAATCTATGTACTCTGGAAACACCATATATTTT. It translates as CASSYAASESMYSGNTIYF.